In this sample, the clone carrying this TCR beta chain turned up a few times. No antigen is known for it. This specimen comes from a study of cytomegalovirus exposure and HLA in healthy donors. Turning to the study itself: Some 85 million unique TCRs, all from HLA-typed donors, were included in an early release of the data.

CDR3 length: 11 amino acids. Trimming took 2 bases from V and 11 from J, leaving 10 bases between them. Per the germline V gene, CDR1 is GTSNPN and CDR2 is SVGIG (reference sequence). It was with 60 Vbeta and 13 Jbeta primers that the PCR ran. As handled by the study authors: The authors later counted some 76 million unique TCR beta chains, approximately 10 million of them shared. Data came from immunoSEQ multiplex PCR; TCRdb stores just in-frame clones and leaves some out. V, J and clone size were drawn from that table, and D and trimming were deduced from the DNA. Among roughly 180,000 clones listed, around 80% were seen once. Study results and caveats: In a later analysis, the majority of CMV-associated beta chains seemingly showed HLA restriction. Reported performance of the classifier showed diagnosis of cytomegalovirus status with high specificity and sensitivity.

The origin of this receptor is a female donor in good health and CMV-seronegative. Material: PBMCs. This chain uses TRBV30 with TRBJ1-5; possible D gene TRBD1, 6 bases. The CDR3 DNA reads as TGTGCCTGGAGTCAAAAGGGGGCCCAGCATTTT. It yields the protein CAWSQKGAQHF.